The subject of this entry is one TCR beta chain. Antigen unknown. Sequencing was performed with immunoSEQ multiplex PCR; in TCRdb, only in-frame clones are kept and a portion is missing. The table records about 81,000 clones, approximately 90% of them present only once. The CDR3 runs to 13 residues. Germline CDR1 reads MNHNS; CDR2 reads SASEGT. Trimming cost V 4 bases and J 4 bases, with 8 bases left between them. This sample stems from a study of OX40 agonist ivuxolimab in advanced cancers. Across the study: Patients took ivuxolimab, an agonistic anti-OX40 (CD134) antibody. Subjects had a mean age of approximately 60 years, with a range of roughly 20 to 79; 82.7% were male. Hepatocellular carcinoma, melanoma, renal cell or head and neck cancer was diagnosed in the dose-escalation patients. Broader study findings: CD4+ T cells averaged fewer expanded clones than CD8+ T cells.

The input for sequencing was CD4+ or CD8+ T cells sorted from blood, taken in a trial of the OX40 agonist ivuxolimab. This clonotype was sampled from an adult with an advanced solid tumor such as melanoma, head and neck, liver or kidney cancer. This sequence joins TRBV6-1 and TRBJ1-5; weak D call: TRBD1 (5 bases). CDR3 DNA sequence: TGTGCCAGCAGTGGACAGATTAATCAGCCCCAGCATTTT. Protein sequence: CASSGQINQPQHF.